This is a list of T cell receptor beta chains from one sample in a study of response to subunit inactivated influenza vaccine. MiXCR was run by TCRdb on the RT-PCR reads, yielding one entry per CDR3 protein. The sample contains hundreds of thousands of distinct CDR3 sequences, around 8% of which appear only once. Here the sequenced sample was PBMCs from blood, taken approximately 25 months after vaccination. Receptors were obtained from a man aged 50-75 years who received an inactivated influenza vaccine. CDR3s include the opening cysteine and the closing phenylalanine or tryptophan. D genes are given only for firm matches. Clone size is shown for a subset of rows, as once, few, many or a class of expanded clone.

cdr3_nt: TGTGCCAGCATGGGAGCTGGAAACACCATATATTTT
cdr3_aa: CASMGAGNTIYF
v_call: TRBV6-5
d_call: NA
j_call: TRBJ1-3
clone_size: few

cdr3_nt: TGCGCCAGCAGCGCGTCGGTAGCCGGGAGGGACCAAGAGACCCAGTACTTC
cdr3_aa: CASSASVAGRDQETQYF
v_call: TRBV5-1
d_call: TRBD2
j_call: TRBJ2-5
clone_size: NA

cdr3_nt: TGTGCCAGCAGTTTAGTGAGAATAGCTTACAATGAGCAGTTCTTC
cdr3_aa: CASSLVRIAYNEQFF
v_call: TRBV28
d_call: NA
j_call: TRBJ2-1
clone_size: many

cdr3_nt: TGTGCCAGCAGCTTGGCTACCGGATTCACAGATACGCAGTATTTT
cdr3_aa: CASSLATGFTDTQYF
v_call: TRBV7-9
d_call: NA
j_call: TRBJ2-3
clone_size: once

cdr3_nt: TGTGCCAGCAGCCAAGAATGGACAACCGATAATTCACCCCTCCACTTT
cdr3_aa: CASSQEWTTDNSPLHF
v_call: TRBV4-2
d_call: NA
j_call: TRBJ1-6
clone_size: few

cdr3_nt: TGTGCCAGCAGTTATGGGGCCGTCGGGGATACGCAGTATTTT
cdr3_aa: CASSYGAVGDTQYF
v_call: TRBV6-5
d_call: NA
j_call: TRBJ2-3
clone_size: NA

cdr3_nt: TGTGCCAGCCGCCAGTCTCTGAACACTGAAGCTTTCTTT
cdr3_aa: CASRQSLNTEAFF
v_call: TRBV6-4
d_call: NA
j_call: TRBJ1-1
clone_size: NA

cdr3_nt: TGCGCCAGCAGCCAAGAGGGACAGGGAAAACTGTTTTTT
cdr3_aa: CASSQEGQGKLFF
v_call: TRBV4-1
d_call: TRBD1
j_call: TRBJ1-4
clone_size: NA

cdr3_nt: TGTGCCAGCAGCCTGGGACTAGCGGGGGACCACGAGCAGTACTTC
cdr3_aa: CASSLGLAGDHEQYF
v_call: TRBV7-2
d_call: TRBD2
j_call: TRBJ2-7
clone_size: many

cdr3_nt: TGTGCCAGCAGTGTGACTATTAGCAATCAGCCCCAGCATTTT
cdr3_aa: CASSVTISNQPQHF
v_call: TRBV6-2/TRBV6-3
d_call: NA
j_call: TRBJ1-5
clone_size: few

cdr3_nt: TGTGCCAGCAAACCGGGACTGAAAGACACTGAAGCTTTCTTT
cdr3_aa: CASKPGLKDTEAFF
v_call: TRBV12-3/TRBV12-4
d_call: NA
j_call: TRBJ1-1
clone_size: many

cdr3_nt: TGTGCCAGCTCATACGGGACTAGCGGGAAAGAGACCCAGTACTTC
cdr3_aa: CASSYGTSGKETQYF
v_call: TRBV18
d_call: TRBD2
j_call: TRBJ2-5
clone_size: NA

cdr3_nt: TGCAGTGCTACCTCCGGGGCCCGAAACACCATATATTTT
cdr3_aa: CSATSGARNTIYF
v_call: TRBV20-1
d_call: NA
j_call: TRBJ1-3
clone_size: many

cdr3_nt: NA
cdr3_aa: CASSVASGSGETQYF
v_call: TRBV21-1
d_call: NA
j_call: TRBJ2-5
clone_size: NA

cdr3_nt: TGCGCCAGCATGGATGGGACAGGCAATCAGCCCCAGCATTTT
cdr3_aa: CASMDGTGNQPQHF
v_call: TRBV5-1
d_call: TRBD1
j_call: TRBJ1-5
clone_size: few

cdr3_nt: TGTGCCAGCAGTCCAACGCGGGGGGGCGGCACAGATACGCAGTATTTT
cdr3_aa: CASSPTRGGGTDTQYF
v_call: TRBV12-3/TRBV12-4
d_call: TRBD2
j_call: TRBJ2-3
clone_size: NA

cdr3_nt: TGTGCCAGCACCCGAGATGATACAGATACGCAGTATTTT
cdr3_aa: CASTRDDTDTQYF
v_call: TRBV6-2/TRBV6-3
d_call: NA
j_call: TRBJ2-3
clone_size: NA